The text below deals with one T cell receptor beta chain. What it recognizes is unknown. Primers included in the PCR were 60 Vbeta and 13 Jbeta primers. TCRdb's table, derived via immunoSEQ multiplex PCR, lists solely in-frame clones and lacks some. The data show fewer than 300,000 clones, about 80% seen once. The data are from a study of cytomegalovirus exposure and HLA in healthy donors. Study-wide context: There were some 120 million unique TCR beta sequences, drawn from 180 million or so T cells, in an earlier analysis.

The study, taken as a whole, reports: In presence/absence analyses, roughly uniform sequencing depth across donors was assumed. Immune exposure information comprised only CMV serostatus.

Sequencing was carried out using PBMCs. This clonotype was sampled from a girl aged 2 to 10 in good health and CMV-seronegative.

CDR3 coding DNA: TGTGCCAGCTCACCACAGGGGATGGCTGAAGCTTTCTTT. Translation gives CASSPQGMAEAFF. The gene calls are TRBV18 and TRBJ1-1; D perhaps matches TRBD1 (5 bases). Deletions cut 1 base from V and 6 bases from J, with 9 bases between. Per germline, CDR1 KGHSH and CDR2 LQKENI. The CDR3 length is 13 residues.